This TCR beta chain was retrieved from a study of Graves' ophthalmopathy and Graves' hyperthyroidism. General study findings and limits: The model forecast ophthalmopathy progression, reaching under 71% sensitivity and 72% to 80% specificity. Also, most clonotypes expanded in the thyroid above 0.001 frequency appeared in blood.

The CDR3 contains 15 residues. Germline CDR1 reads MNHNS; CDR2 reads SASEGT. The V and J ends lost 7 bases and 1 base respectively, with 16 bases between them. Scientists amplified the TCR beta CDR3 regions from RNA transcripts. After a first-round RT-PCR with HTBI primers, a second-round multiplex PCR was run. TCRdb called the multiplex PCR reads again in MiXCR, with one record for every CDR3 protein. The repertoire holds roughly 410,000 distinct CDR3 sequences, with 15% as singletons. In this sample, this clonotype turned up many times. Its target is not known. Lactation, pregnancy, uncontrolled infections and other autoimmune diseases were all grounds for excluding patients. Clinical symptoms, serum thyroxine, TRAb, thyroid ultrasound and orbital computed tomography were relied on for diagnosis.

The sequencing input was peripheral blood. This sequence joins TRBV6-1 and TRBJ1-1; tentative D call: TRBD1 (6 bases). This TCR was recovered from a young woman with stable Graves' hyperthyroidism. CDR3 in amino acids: CASNGRQAANTEAFF. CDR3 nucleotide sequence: TGTGCCAGCAACGGACGACAGGCGGCGAACACTGAAGCTTTCTTT.